The rows below give T cell receptor beta chains drawn from one sample of a study of T cell repertoires in cytomegalovirus infection. These TCRs' antigens remain unknown. TCRdb itself ran the reads through MiXCR, one entry per CDR3 protein. The sample has 450,000 to 550,000 distinct CDR3 sequences; approximately 42% are singletons. Here the sequenced sample was cultured PBMCs, taken from culture after CMV antigen stimulation. These receptors were taken from a human donor in good health (CMV status not recorded). Some clones in this sample may be carry-over from other donors' samples. Each CDR3 is given with its conserved first and last residue. Fields, in order: V gene, D gene, clone size, J gene, CDR3 DNA, CDR3 protein. The D gene is left open where the match is weak. Clone size is stated in some rows and not others, as once, few, many or a class when expanded.

TRBV24-1	.	.	TRBJ1-1	TGTGCCACCAGTGATAGCAACCCCTTAATGAACACTGAAGCTTTCTTT	CATSDSNPLMNTEAFF
TRBV5-5	TRBD1	.	TRBJ1-3	TGTGCCAGCAGCCCGGGACAGGGATCCGCTGGAAACACCATATATTTT	CASSPGQGSAGNTIYF
TRBV4-3	.	few	TRBJ2-1	TGCGCCAGCAGCCAGTGGACACAGTACAATGAGCAGTTCTTC	CASSQWTQYNEQFF
TRBV7-2	.	few	TRBJ2-2	TGTGCCAGCAGCCTCACTCAGGGATCCGGGGAGCTGTTTTTT	CASSLTQGSGELFF
TRBV6-1	.	.	TRBJ2-1	TGTGCCAGCAGTGAAGCGGGTGACTACGGCTCCTACAATGAGCAGTTCTTC	CASSEAGDYGSYNEQFF
TRBV7-2	.	many	TRBJ1-2	TGTGCCAGCAGCTTAACGATAGAAAGTGGTATGAGTGGCTACACCTTC	CASSLTIESGMSGYTF
TRBV7-8	.	.	TRBJ2-1	TGTGCCAGCAGCTTATTCGGTTGGGGTAATGAGCAGTTCTTC	CASSLFGWGNEQFF
TRBV12-3/TRBV12-4	TRBD1	.	TRBJ2-7	TGTGCCAGCAGTTTATTCGGGACAGGGGGAAGCGAGCAGTACTTC	CASSLFGTGGSEQYF
TRBV5-5	.	.	TRBJ2-3	TGTGCCAGCAGCTTGGCCCCGCTAGCAGTTAACGCAGATACGCAGTATTTT	CASSLAPLAVNADTQYF
TRBV27	.	once	TRBJ2-7	TGTGCCAGCAGCCCCGATGCCAGGTCCGACTACGAGCAGTACTTC	CASSPDARSDYEQYF
TRBV7-2	.	.	TRBJ2-7	TGTGCCAGCAGCTTAGAACAGGCGACCTACGAGCAGTACTTC	CASSLEQATYEQYF
TRBV12-3/TRBV12-4	TRBD2	few	TRBJ2-1	TGTGCCAGCAGTTTAGGTATTAGCGGGAGAGCCTCCTACAATGAGCAGTTCTTC	CASSLGISGRASYNEQFF
TRBV18	.	.	TRBJ2-7	TGTGCCAGCACCGAGGGCCCCGCCTACGAGCAGTACTTC	CASTEGPAYEQYF
TRBV7-9	.	.	TRBJ2-1	TGTGCCAGCAGCTTAGTCTGGGGGGATGAGCAGTTCTTC	CASSLVWGDEQFF
TRBV7-2	.	few	TRBJ2-2	TGTGCCAGCAGCCGACTAGTGCAGTCCGGGGAGCTGTTTTTT	CASSRLVQSGELFF
TRBV7-6	.	.	TRBJ1-1	TGTGCCAGCAGCTTAGGGTCCGGGTACACTGAAGCTTTCTTT	CASSLGSGYTEAFF
TRBV7-9	.	few	TRBJ1-3	TGTGCCAGCAGCTACCTACCGGGGCCTCCCTCTGGAAACACCATATATTTT	CASSYLPGPPSGNTIYF
TRBV20-1	TRBD1	.	TRBJ1-2	TGCAGTGCCACAGGGGCTGGCTACACCTTC	CSATGAGYTF
TRBV7-2	TRBD1	few	TRBJ2-5	TGTGCCAGCAGCATAAACAGGGGGCTGGGGGAGACCCAGTACTTC	CASSINRGLGETQYF
TRBV4-2	TRBD2	few	TRBJ2-1	TGTGCCAGCAGCTGGCGATCTAGCGGAGATAACAATGAGCAGTTCTTC	CASSWRSSGDNNEQFF
TRBV11-2	TRBD1	once	TRBJ2-1	TGTGCCAGCAGCTTGGGACAGGGGGCGGCTAGCGGATACAATGAGCAGTTCTTC	CASSLGQGAASGYNEQFF
TRBV20-1	.	.	TRBJ1-5	TGCAGTGCTAGGGGAATCGGGGGTAGCAATCAGCCCCAGCATTTT	CSARGIGGSNQPQHF
TRBV27	.	once	TRBJ2-2	TGTGCCAGCAGTCAGAGGAGCCGGGACTTCTTCACCGGGGAGCTGTTTTTT	CASSQRSRDFFTGELFF
TRBV7-2	.	.	TRBJ2-3	TGTGCCAGCAGCTTAGCTAGCGACACAGATACGCAGTATTTT	CASSLASDTDTQYF
TRBV20-1	.	few	TRBJ2-3	TGCAGTGCTACCAGGGGTTTGTCCGGGGACCCGGGTACGCAGTATTTT	CSATRGLSGDPGTQYF
TRBV6-5	.	few	TRBJ2-7	TGTGCCAGCAGTCACGTCGGGGGAATTTTTTATTACGAGCAGTACTTC	CASSHVGGIFYYEQYF
TRBV4-1	.	few	TRBJ1-4	TGCGCCAGCAGCCAGTTTTTAGGTGAAAAACTGTTTTTT	CASSQFLGEKLFF
TRBV4-1	.	.	TRBJ1-1	TGCGCCAGCAGCCCCAAGGAGAGGGCAGGCACTGAAGCTTTCTTT	CASSPKERAGTEAFF
TRBV6-5	TRBD1	.	TRBJ2-7	TGTGCCAGCAGACCCACCCCAGGGGGATACGAGCAGTACTTC	CASRPTPGGYEQYF
TRBV7-8	TRBD2	many	TRBJ2-1	TGTGCCAGCAGCTTAGCCGACAGGGTTGCGGGAGGGGACAATGAGCAGTTCTTC	CASSLADRVAGGDNEQFF
TRBV7-8	.	.	TRBJ2-1	TGTGCCAGCAGCGCAGTAGGGGGGCGTTGGTCCTACAATAGCGGGCAGTTCTTC	CASSAVGGRWSYNSGQFF
TRBV6-6	TRBD1	.	TRBJ2-3	TGTGCCAGCAGCCAGGGGGCTACGAGCACAGATACGCAGTATTTT	CASSQGATSTDTQYF
TRBV18	TRBD1	.	TRBJ2-1	TGTGCCAGCTCACGAGACAGGGCCCTTGTACCCTACAATGAGCAGTTCTTC	CASSRDRALVPYNEQFF
TRBV7-2	.	many	TRBJ1-2	TGTGCCAGCAGCTTAGTTGGGGCGTCTAACTATGGCTACACCTTC	CASSLVGASNYGYTF
TRBV7-2	TRBD2	many	TRBJ2-7	TGTGCCAGCAGCTCACGGGGGGGCAGAAGCTACGAGCAGTACTTC	CASSSRGGRSYEQYF
TRBV6-2/TRBV6-3	.	few	TRBJ2-7	TGTGCCAGCAGTTCCGCCGGGGGCTACGAGCAGTACTTC	CASSSAGGYEQYF
TRBV7-9	.	.	TRBJ1-6	TGTGCCAGCGCCCTGAGCCGGGGTGGGTATTCACCCCTCCACTTT	CASALSRGGYSPLHF
TRBV7-6	TRBD2	few	TRBJ2-5	TGTGCCAGCAATTCACTAGCGGGGGGGACCCGCCAAGAGACCCAGTACTTC	CASNSLAGGTRQETQYF
TRBV6-5	.	few	TRBJ2-1	TGTGCCAGCAGTTACTCGAGGGGGGGACCTCCCTACAATGAGCAGTTCTTC	CASSYSRGGPPYNEQFF
TRBV7-9	TRBD1	few	TRBJ2-5	TGTGCCAGCAGGCGAACAGGGGGCCCCCAAGAGACCCAGTACTTC	CASRRTGGPQETQYF
TRBV7-2	.	few	TRBJ2-7	TGTGCCAGCAGCTTTCACTTATCCTCTTTTACCTACGAGCAGTACTTC	CASSFHLSSFTYEQYF
TRBV12-3/TRBV12-4	.	.	TRBJ1-6	TGTGCCAGCAGTTCCCAGGCGGCTCGGAATTCACCCCTCCACTTT	CASSSQAARNSPLHF
TRBV7-9	.	few	TRBJ1-2	TGTGCCAGCAGCCCTTGGGACGGGTGGCCTAACTATGGCTACACCTTC	CASSPWDGWPNYGYTF
TRBV6-1	.	.	TRBJ2-7	TGTGCCAGCAGTGAATTCCCGACAGGCCCGACCTACGAGCAGTACTTC	CASSEFPTGPTYEQYF
TRBV12-3/TRBV12-4	.	.	TRBJ1-6	TGTGCCAGCAGCCTCGGGACGGCTGGCAATTCACCCCTCCACTTT	CASSLGTAGNSPLHF
TRBV5-1	.	few	TRBJ2-3	TGCGCCAGCAGCACCACGCCGGGACCCCCGGGCTCAGATACGCAGTATTTT	CASSTTPGPPGSDTQYF
TRBV6-6	.	once	TRBJ1-5	TGTGCCAGCATCCGCCGGGAGAGCAATCAGCCCCAGCATTTT	CASIRRESNQPQHF
TRBV6-1	.	.	TRBJ1-1	TGTGCCAGCAGTCGTCGAACAGATGAAACTGAAGCTTTCTTT	CASSRRTDETEAFF
TRBV14	.	once	TRBJ1-6	TGTGCCAGCAGCCGAGGGAAAGGAATTTCACCCCTCCACTTT	CASSRGKGISPLHF
TRBV11-2	.	few	TRBJ2-7	TGTGCCAGCAGTACACATACGGTTTCCTACGAGCAGTACTTC	CASSTHTVSYEQYF